The 20 T cell receptor beta chains listed next were all sequenced from one sample in a study of CD8+ T cells in alopecia areata (dated by TCRdb to the late 2010s). The sample's time point, from its label and the paper: around 28 days on oral tofacitinib. The treatment or condition tag for this specimen amounts to: oral pan-JAK inhibitor, 5-10 mg twice daily. The library came from the immunoSEQ multiplex PCR assay. RNA was extracted from all samples and reverse transcribed into cDNA as template for TCR sequencing. The clones in this table, taken by TCRdb from immuneACCESS, are in-frame only. Not every clone is retained; where verified, under half of the shortfall comes from an unresolved V gene, and the cause of the rest is unknown. Here the sample has about 42,000 clones; around 71% occur a single time. The ten largest make up about a fifth of the sample. Specimen: CD8+ T cells sorted from blood, collected at week 4, from a patient treated with tofacitinib. These receptors came from a human donor with alopecia areata.

The rearrangement uses TRBV30 and TRBJ2-3, with 11 positions matching TRBD2. Losses at the gene ends were 0 bases for V and 1 base for J; bases not matched to a gene: 0. CDR3 length equals 15 residues. Germline lookup yields CDR1 GTSNPN and CDR2 SVGIG (reference sequence). CDR3 nucleotide sequence: TGTGCCTGGAGTGTACTAGCGGGAGGCACAGATACGCAGTATTTT. Protein: CAWSVLAGGTDTQYF. Supplemented by reference TRBV30 and TRBJ2-3, the full variable domain reads SQTIHQWPATLVQPVGSPLSLECTVEGTSNPNLYWYRQAAGRGLQLLFYSVGIGQISSEVPQNLSASRPQDRQFILSSKKLLLSDSGFYLCAWSVLAGGTDTQYFGPGTRLTVL.

This clone was counted once. The chain recombines TRBV5-1 with TRBJ2-1, with D possibly called TRBD1 or TRBD2 (6 bases each). Trimming left V 4 bases short and J 2 bases short, with 10 bases between. CDR1 is SGHRS and CDR2 is YFSETQ in the germline V gene. This CDR3 is 14 amino acids long. CDR3 region: CASSGGHPYNEQFF. CDR3 nucleotides: TGCGCCAGCAGCGGGGGGCATCCCTACAATGAGCAGTTCTTC.

V is TRBV27 and J is TRBJ2-5; 7 bases are shared with TRBD2. Germline values: CDR1 MNHEY, CDR2 SMNVEV (reference sequence). The ends lost 6 bases at V and 3 bases at J; junction bases unmatched: 4. The CDR3 sequence is 13 residues long. The CDR3 spells CASRGGVEETQYF. The DNA for the CDR3 is TGTGCCAGCAGGGGAGGGGTGGAAGAGACCCAGTACTTC.

The chain joins TRBV29-1 to TRBJ1-1; D unclear. V was clipped by 6 bases and J by 5 bases, with 7 bases between them. The germline gives CDR1 SQVTM, CDR2 ANQGSEA. The CDR3 contains 10 residues. Here the CDR3 reads CSVRFTEAFF. The DNA of the CDR3 is TGCAGCGTCCGGTTTACTGAAGCTTTCTTT.

The rearrangement uses TRBV7-2 and TRBJ2-7; TRBD2 agrees at 9 bases. Germline V gene data show CDR1 as SGHTA and CDR2 as FQGNSA. With 0 bases clipped from V and 4 bases from J, the junction kept 4 bases outside the gene matches. This CDR3 has 15 residues. Here the CDR3 DNA reads TGTGCCAGCAGCTTAGCGTTTAGCGGGGGATACGAGCAGTACTTC. Translation gives CASSLAFSGGYEQYF.

The genes are TRBV7-8 and TRBJ2-2, with 9 bases matching TRBD2. J lost 8 bases, V lost 7 bases, and 14 bases had no gene match. Germline loops: CDR1 SGHVS, CDR2 FQNEAQ. This CDR3 is built from 16 residues. The CDR3 is CASTPGGRDLPGELFF. The CDR3 nucleotides read TGTGCCAGCACCCCGGGCGGGAGGGACTTGCCAGGGGAGCTGTTTTTT.

The chain couples TRBV29-1 to TRBJ2-7, with 9 nucleotides matching TRBD1. Per germline, CDR1 SQVTM and CDR2 ANQGSEA. The CDR3 covers 12 residues. Losses at the gene ends were 5 bases for V and 3 bases for J; bases not matched to a gene: 2. CDR3 sequence (DNA): TGCAGCGTTCGGACAGGGGACTACGAGCAGTACTTC. Residues: CSVRTGDYEQYF.

This chain links TRBV30 with TRBJ2-7; TRBD1 is a possible D gene (6 bases). Per the germline V gene, CDR1 is GTSNPN and CDR2 is SVGIG (reference sequence). CDR3 length: 12 amino acids. With 4 bases removed from V and 3 bases from J, the gap between germline ends came to 10 bases. The CDR3 DNA reads TGTGCCTGGACCTCACAGGGCTACGAGCAGTACTTC. This translates into CAWTSQGYEQYF.

In its sample, this clone was seen once. A junction boundary mismatches the germline segment, possibly from a read error. The chain links TRBV30 to TRBJ2-7; 12 bases align to TRBD2. This CDR3 contains 12 residues. The germline V gene encodes CDR1 GTSNPN and CDR2 SVGIG (reference sequence). The CDR3, as DNA: TGTGCCGGGAGACTAGCGGGGGTCGAGCAGTACTTC. The encoded protein is CAGRLAGVEQYF.

The chain couples TRBV5-1 to TRBJ2-3; perhaps TRBD1 as D (6 bases). The ends were cut back, 0 bases at V and 9 bases at J, with 8 bases in the middle. Germline CDR1 and CDR2: SGHRS and YFSETQ. The CDR3 runs 12 residues. CDR3 loop: CASSLDRVTQYF. The DNA of the CDR3 is TGCGCCAGCAGCTTGGACAGGGTAACGCAGTATTTT. Full variable domain (remainder filled in from reference TRBV5-1 and TRBJ2-3): KAGVTQTPRYLIKTRGQQVTLSCSPISGHRSVSWYQQTPGQGLQFLFEYFSETQRNKGNFPGRFSGRQFSNSRSEMNVSTLELGDSALYLCASSLDRVTQYFGPGTRLTVL.

V and J are TRBV29-1 and TRBJ2-6; perhaps TRBD1 as D (6 bases). CDR3 size: 16 residues. Trimming stripped 6 bases from V and 2 bases from J, with 17 bases between. The germline CDR1 and CDR2 sequences are SQVTM and ANQGSEA. The DNA for the CDR3 is TGCAGCGTCGTCATCACAGGGAAGGCTGGGGCCAACGTCCTGACTTTC. It encodes CSVVITGKAGANVLTF.

This clone was counted only a few times. The DNA of the CDR3 is TGTGCCAGCAGCTTAGGGAGGGCAGGGACTAAGGCAGATACGCAGTATTTT. Translation gives CASSLGRAGTKADTQYF. V usage is TRBV7-8 and J usage is TRBJ2-3; the match to TRBD2 covers 7 bases. J was trimmed by 4 bases and V by 1 base; bases with no gene match: 11. In germline, CDR1 is SGHVS, CDR2 FQNEAQ. The CDR3 is 17 residues long.

The rearrangement uses TRBV7-3 and TRBJ2-5, with 7 positions matching TRBD2. The CDR3 is made up of 13 amino acids. J was trimmed by 5 bases and V by 5 bases; bases with no gene match: 5. CDR1 is SGHTA, CDR2 FQGTGA, per germline. CDR3 sequence reads: CASSVGGGETQYF. In DNA, the CDR3 is TGTGCCAGCAGCGTGGGGGGAGGGGAGACCCAGTACTTC.

V gene TRBV13 combines with J gene TRBJ2-7; D is possibly TRBD1 (6 bases). Deletions cut 3 bases from V and 0 bases from J, with 9 bases between. The CDR3 covers 14 residues. Germline lookup yields CDR1 PRHDT and CDR2 FYEKMQ (reference sequence). Here the CDR3 reads CASSFRGNSYEQYF. As DNA, the CDR3 is TGTGCCAGCAGCTTCAGGGGAAACTCCTACGAGCAGTACTTC.

J is TRBJ1-5 and V is TRBV15; unclear D gene. The germline V gene has CDR1 LNHNV and CDR2 YYDKDF (reference sequence). The V end lost 3 bases, the J end lost 4 bases, and 10 bases lay between the germline ends. The CDR3 loop spans 14 amino acids. CDR3 sequence (DNA): TGTGCCACCAGCAGGGGATCTGGAAATCAGCCCCAGCATTTT. This codes for CATSRGSGNQPQHF.

This clone was seen a handful of times. The chain has TRBV19 and TRBJ1-1, with D possibly matching TRBD1 (5 bases). Germline V gives CDR1 LNHDA, CDR2 SQIVND (reference sequence). V was clipped by 6 bases and J by 5 bases, with 22 bases between them. CDR3 length equals 16 residues. CDR3 amino acids: CASSDLGRRGWTEAFF. Written as DNA, the CDR3 is TGTGCCAGTAGCGACCTCGGAAGGAGGGGTTGGACTGAAGCTTTCTTT.

V and J are TRBV5-1 and TRBJ1-1; a possible D gene is TRBD1 (5 bases). The CDR3 is made up of 14 amino acids. V was cut by 2 bases and J by 0 bases, with 8 bases left in between. Germline V CDR1 and CDR2: SGHRS, YFSETQ. The CDR3 spells CASSFVGVNTEAFF. The CDR3 nucleotides are TGCGCCAGCAGCTTTGTGGGGGTGAACACTGAAGCTTTCTTT.

The chain links TRBV29-1 to TRBJ2-2, with D unresolved. The CDR3 has 14 residues. Trimming left V 2 bases short and J 6 bases short, with 13 bases between. Germline V gene sequence: CDR1 SQVTM, CDR2 ANQGSEA. For the CDR3, the DNA is TGCAGCGTTGAATTGGTGGAGAAGCCCGGGGAGCTGTTTTTT. It yields the protein CSVELVEKPGELFF.

This clone was seen only a few times. The chain combines TRBV7-2 with TRBJ1-3, with a weak D call TRBD1 (5 bases). Trimming removed 1 base at V and 0 bases at J, with 19 bases between. The CDR3 contains 19 residues. Germline assignment: CDR1 SGHTA and CDR2 FQGNSA. The DNA of the CDR3 is TGTGCCAGCAGCTTAGAGTCGTTGAGGCGGGGGGGCTCTGGAAACACCATATATTTT. Amino acid sequence: CASSLESLRRGGSGNTIYF.

The chain uses TRBV25-1 and TRBJ2-7; possible D gene TRBD1, 6 bases. CDR1 and CDR2 (germline): MGHDK, SYGVNS. CDR3 size: 11 residues. The V end was cut by 7 bases, the J end by 4 bases, with 8 bases between. The CDR3 DNA reads as TGTGCCAGCAAAACAGGGTACGAGCAGTACTTC. Amino acid sequence: CASKTGYEQYF.